These T cell receptor beta chains were read from a single sample in a study of T-cell reconstitution after alpha-beta-depleted transplantation in children. Using its own MiXCR run on the PCR reads, TCRdb lists one record per CDR3 protein. The sample lists approximately 190,000 distinct CDR3 sequences, 5.5% to 7% seen once, with approximately 4.1% in the top ten. This specimen was PBMCs, taken before TCRalphabeta/CD19-depleted stem cell transplant. The receptors come from a girl under three years old with combined immunodeficiency, due to receive a stem cell transplant. The CDR3 runs from the conserved cysteine through the conserved F or W. The D gene is left open where the match is weak. A clone size is listed for some rows: how often the clone was seen (once, few, many), or a class if it is expanded.

TRBJ1-2 - TRBV7-2 TRBD1 TGTGCCAGCAGCTTAGTAACAGGGGGTAGTGGCTACACCTTC CASSLVTGGSGYTF
TRBJ2-2 many TRBV7-9 - TGTGCCAGCAGCTCCTCGGAACGGAACACCGGGGAGCTGTTTTTT CASSSSERNTGELFF
TRBJ2-7 many TRBV27 - TGTGCCAGCAGTTTATGGGGGTCAGCCTACGAGCAGTACTTC CASSLWGSAYEQYF
TRBJ2-3 many TRBV12-3/TRBV12-4 TRBD2 TGTGCCAGCAGTTCCCAGGCTAGCGGGAGCGGAGATACGCAGTATTTT CASSSQASGSGDTQYF
TRBJ1-1 many TRBV29-1 - TGCAGCGTTGAAGATAGGCTCGGGGAGAACACTGAAGCTTTCTTT CSVEDRLGENTEAFF
TRBJ1-2 few TRBV20-1 - TGCAGTGCTAAACAGGACAGTATTTTCTATGGCTACACCTTC CSAKQDSIFYGYTF
TRBJ1-4 many TRBV12-3/TRBV12-4 - TGTGCCAGCAGTTCTACCAGGGACCCTAATGAAAAACTGTTTTTT CASSSTRDPNEKLFF
TRBJ2-5 many TRBV7-2 - TGTGCCAGCAGCTTAGTGTGGTTGGAGCAAGAGACCCAGTACTTC CASSLVWLEQETQYF
TRBJ2-7 many TRBV10-3 TRBD1 TGTGCCATCAGTGTCGGACAGGGGGCTTACGAGCAGTACTTC CAISVGQGAYEQYF
TRBJ2-3 many TRBV7-9 - TGTGCCAGCAGCTTATTGGGCAATACGCAGTATTTT CASSLLGNTQYF
TRBJ1-6 - TRBV7-2 - TGTGCCAGCAGCTTACCCCTTCGTGAACGGGGATCACCCCTCCACTTT CASSLPLRERGSPLHF
TRBJ2-2 many TRBV7-9 - TGTGCCAGCATCCCCCACTACACCGGGGAGCTGTTTTTT CASIPHYTGELFF
TRBJ1-2 once TRBV4-2 - TGTGCCAGCAGCCCTGATTCCGGGGGCTACACCTTC CASSPDSGGYTF
TRBJ1-1 many TRBV25-1 - TGTGCCAGCAGTGAATATTTTCCAGTGGGGACTGAAGCTTTCTTT CASSEYFPVGTEAFF
TRBJ1-6 few TRBV18 - TGTGCCAGCTCACCACAAGGACAGCCTCTCTCCTATAATTCACCCCTCCACTTT CASSPQGQPLSYNSPLHF
TRBJ2-1 many TRBV12-3/TRBV12-4 TRBD2 TGTGCCAGCAGTTTATCCTACACAGACGGACTAGCGGGAGTAGTTGCCAATGAGCAGTTCTTC CASSLSYTDGLAGVVANEQFF
TRBJ1-1 few TRBV3-1 - TGTGCCAGCAGCCATCAACCCGGGACGGGGAACACTGAAGCTTTCTTT CASSHQPGTGNTEAFF
TRBJ1-1 many TRBV6-5 - TGTGCCAGCAGTAGCGCGGGTGAAGCTTTCTTT CASSSAGEAFF
TRBJ2-7 many TRBV28 TRBD2 TGTGCCAGCAGCCCCGGGACTAGCGGCTACGAGCAGTACTTC CASSPGTSGYEQYF
TRBJ2-1 - TRBV2 - TGTGCCAGCAGTGAAGGCCTAGAAAATAAGCAGTTCTTC CASSEGLENKQFF
TRBJ2-1 - TRBV5-1 - TGCGCCATCAGCTTGGAGGCTAGCTACAATGAGCAGTTCTTC CAISLEASYNEQFF
TRBJ2-7 many TRBV9 TRBD1 TGTGCCAGCAGCGTAGAAGGAACAGGGGGCTACGAGCAGTACTTC CASSVEGTGGYEQYF
TRBJ2-3 - TRBV28 - TGTGCCAGCAGTTTATTAGGCTTGGGGGACGGAGATACGCAGTATTTT CASSLLGLGDGDTQYF
TRBJ1-3 many TRBV14 - TGTGCCAGCAGCCGGGCGTCACCTATCAACACCATATATTTT CASSRASPINTIYF
TRBJ2-7 few TRBV15 - TGTGCCACCAGGGCGGGGGCCCTAGCCTACGAGCAGTACTTC CATRAGALAYEQYF
TRBJ2-6 many TRBV29-1 - TGCAGCGTTGAAGGACACAGGGCTGGGGCCAACGTCCTGACTTTC CSVEGHRAGANVLTF
TRBJ2-1 many TRBV5-1 - TGCGCCAGCAGCTTGCTGGACGGGAATGAGCAGTTCTTC CASSLLDGNEQFF
TRBJ2-7 once TRBV29-1 - TGCAGCGTTACCAGGGACGGCGGCTACGAGCAGTACTTC CSVTRDGGYEQYF
TRBJ1-2 many TRBV12-3/TRBV12-4 - TGTGCCAGCAGTCCCCCCCTTCCGGGAATCTATGGCTACACCTTC CASSPPLPGIYGYTF
TRBJ2-7 many TRBV20-1 - TGCAGTGCTAGAGATCGGTACAGCTCCTACGAGCAGTACTTC CSARDRYSSYEQYF
TRBJ2-3 many TRBV7-6 TRBD2 TGTGCCAGCAGCTTAATAGGGACTACCACAGATACGCAGTATTTT CASSLIGTTTDTQYF
TRBJ2-1 many TRBV29-1 - TGCAGCGGGCAGCCGGGGCCGGATGAGCAGTTCTTC CSGQPGPDEQFF
TRBJ2-7 many TRBV10-3 TRBD2 TGTGCCATCAGTGAGTCCGGGCGGACTAGCGGGAGGCCTTCCTACGAGCAGTACTTC CAISESGRTSGRPSYEQYF
TRBJ2-4 many TRBV28 TRBD2 TGTGCCAGCAGTGCTCTTAGCGGGAGAAGGAACATTCAGTACTTC CASSALSGRRNIQYF
TRBJ2-1 many TRBV4-1 TRBD2 TGCGCCAGCAGCCAACCCGGGACTAGCGGGGACAATGAGCAGTTCTTC CASSQPGTSGDNEQFF
TRBJ2-1 - TRBV4-3 - TGCGCCAGCAGCCAAGATGGAGGGGGGGGCAACAATGAGCAGTTCTTC CASSQDGGGGNNEQFF
TRBJ2-1 - TRBV20-1 - TGCAGTGCTTTACAGGGTATACCCTCCTACAATGAGCAGTTCTTC CSALQGIPSYNEQFF
TRBJ2-1 many TRBV20-1 TRBD2 TGCAGTGCTAGGGTAGCGGGAGCAGGCAATGAGCAGTTCTTC CSARVAGAGNEQFF
TRBJ2-1 many TRBV20-1 - TGCAGTGCTAGCCCCTTTTTCGGGGCTTACAATGAGCAGTTCTTC CSASPFFGAYNEQFF
TRBJ2-5 many TRBV28 TRBD2 TGTGCCAGCAGTCTACCGGGACTAGCGTTCCAAGAGACCCAGTACTTC CASSLPGLAFQETQYF
TRBJ2-5 many TRBV6-2/TRBV6-3 - TGTGCCAGCAGTTACTCGCTCGGCGGACAGCCCCAAGAGACCCAGTACTTC CASSYSLGGQPQETQYF
TRBJ2-1 many TRBV4-2 - TGTGCCAGCAGCCAGGAGGACCTCTACTCCTACAATGAGCAGTTCTTC CASSQEDLYSYNEQFF
TRBJ1-1 many TRBV14 - TGTGCCAGCAGCCAAGGAGGGCTCGGCACTGAAGCTTTCTTT CASSQGGLGTEAFF
TRBJ2-1 many TRBV20-1 TRBD2 TGCAGTGCTAGAGAATATGGGACTAGCGGGAATGAGCAGTTCTTC CSAREYGTSGNEQFF
TRBJ2-1 many TRBV4-1 TRBD2 TGCGCCAGCAGCCAAGGGGGACTAGCGGGAGGAGAGCAGTTCTTC CASSQGGLAGGEQFF
TRBJ2-1 many TRBV7-7 - TGTGCTAGCAGCCATTCGGCAGGGGCCGGCAATGAGCAGTTCTTC CASSHSAGAGNEQFF
TRBJ2-4 - TRBV6-2/TRBV6-3 TRBD2 TGTGCCAGCAGTCACGGGACTAGCGTCTCCTGGGGGAACATTCAGTACTTC CASSHGTSVSWGNIQYF
TRBJ2-1 many TRBV25-1 TRBD2 TGTGCCAGCAGTGAACAACTAGCGGGAGGCTACAATGAGCAGTTCTTC CASSEQLAGGYNEQFF
TRBJ2-2 many TRBV5-6 - TGTGCCAGCAGCTTGGCGTCCCGGGAGCTGTTTTTT CASSLASRELFF
TRBJ2-1 few TRBV12-5 - TGTGCTAGCTTGGGGTCTGGGTACAATGAGCAGTTCTTC CASLGSGYNEQFF
TRBJ2-1 many TRBV7-6 TRBD2 TGTGCCAGCAGCTTAGGTTCCAGCGGGAGATACAATGAGCAGTTCTTC CASSLGSSGRYNEQFF
TRBJ1-5 many TRBV24-1 - TGTGCCACCAGTGATTTAGTGGGAGAGGGTAGCAATCAGCCCCAGCATTTT CATSDLVGEGSNQPQHF
TRBJ2-5 many TRBV29-1 TRBD1 TGCAGCGTTGAAAACCTTACGGGACAGTGGGAGACCCAGTACTTC CSVENLTGQWETQYF
TRBJ2-4 many TRBV12-3/TRBV12-4 TRBD1 TGTGCCAGCAGTTTCGGGACAGCTAAAAACATTCAGTACTTC CASSFGTAKNIQYF
TRBJ2-2 many TRBV2 - TGTGCCAGCAGTGCGGGTACGAACACCGGGGAGCTGTTTTTT CASSAGTNTGELFF
TRBJ2-2 many TRBV4-3 - TGCGCCAGCAGCCAAGATTCGTCTTCCGGGGAGCTGTTTTTT CASSQDSSSGELFF
TRBJ1-2 many TRBV28 - TGTGCCAGCAGTTTATCCTCCAGGGACAAGGGAATCTTC CASSLSSRDKGIF
TRBJ2-7 many TRBV15 - TGTGCCACCAGCAGAGATGGAGGTGCCCCCTTGGAGCAGTACTTC CATSRDGGAPLEQYF
TRBJ2-5 many TRBV4-1 - TGCGCCAGCAGCCAACCGCTAGGAACCCAGTACTTC CASSQPLGTQYF
TRBJ2-2 many TRBV29-1 - TGCAGCGTTCTGGCGGGGGAGCTGTTTTTT CSVLAGELFF